The following is a TCR beta chain sequence with its context. The antigen this receptor binds is unknown. A much larger clone differs from this one at a single base, so this may be a read error. The data are from a study of T-cell reconstitution after alpha-beta-depleted transplantation in children (dated by TCRdb to 2015 to 2016). About the full investigation: The study quantitatively tracked T-cell immune reconstitution after TCRalphabeta/CD19-depleted allogeneic hematopoietic cell transplantation in children using TCR repertoire profiling.

In light of the paper, this sample's treatment or condition label describes: allogeneic hematopoietic cell transplantation with graft depleted of TCRalphabeta T cells and CD19 B cells. The transplant recipients were children given TCRalphabeta/CD19-depleted allogeneic hematopoietic cell grafts. Broad study findings and their caveats: Over subsequent months, a decline in hyperexpanded clone frequencies was noted, and after one year, T-cell counts and TCRbeta diversity were mostly ascribed to newly produced T cells. In some patients, high TCRbeta diversity at day 60 was attributed to recipient T cells and intrathymic progenitors that had survived conditioning. About two months after transplant, the apparently early recovery of alphabetaT-cell counts reportedly depended on just several hundred clones that had expanded rapidly and came from non-depleted graft cells.

Sequences LGHDT (CDR1) and YNNKEL (CDR2) are obtained from the germline V gene (reference sequence). The CDR3 starts with the cysteine, ends with the phenylalanine, and has 15 residues. The sequence is cut down to CDR3 DNA, 45 bases in frame from base 1. The library came from PCR. For sequencing, an Illumina HiSeq 2500 was employed. To normalize quantification of the TCRbeta repertoire, the TCR libraries were built with molecular barcoding that relied on unique molecular identifiers. TCRdb passed the public sequencing reads through fastp at Q25 and MiXCR, retaining productive beta sequences. Each CDR3 protein appears once, grouped with its most common genes and DNA. The sample data list some 200,000 distinct CDR3 sequences, and about a tenth of these were observed just once. Approximately 30% of the sample is held by the ten biggest clonotypes.

The sample here was PBMCs, taken before TCRalphabeta/CD19-depleted stem cell transplant. The receptor comes from a child less than two years old with acute myeloid leukemia, due to receive a stem cell transplant. The V gene is TRBV3-1 and the J gene is TRBJ2-5; matching of 6 bases hints at TRBD1 as the D gene. The DNA reads TGTGCCTGCAGCCAGAATGACAGGCCGTGGGAGACCCAGTACTTC. The translation is CACSQNDRPWETQYF.